The TCR beta chain under discussion was sequenced for a study of technical replicates of blood from four donors. The CDR3 extends over 14 amino acids. CDR1 and CDR2 (germline): LNHDA, SQIVND (reference sequence). The V and J ends lost 9 bases and 0 bases respectively, with 13 bases between them. Assay: immunoSEQ multiplex PCR; the TCRdb copy retains only in-frame clones and omits some. The sample holds approximately 97,000 clones, approximately 95% seen once. This TCR was recovered from a human donor in good health. The sample taken for sequencing was T cells isolated from PBMCs. The chain employs TRBV19 and TRBJ2-3, with D possibly being TRBD2 (6 bases). The CDR3 is CASQLAGSTDTQYF. CDR3 nucleotides: TGTGCCAGCCAGTTGGCGGGAAGCACAGATACGCAGTATTTT. The whole variable domain, filled in from reference TRBV19 and TRBJ2-3, reads DGGITQSPKYLFRKEGQNVTLSCEQNLNHDAMYWYRQDPGQGLRLIYYSQIVNDFQKGDIAEGYSVSREKKESFPLTVTSAQKNPTAFYLCASQLAGSTDTQYFGPGTRLTVL.